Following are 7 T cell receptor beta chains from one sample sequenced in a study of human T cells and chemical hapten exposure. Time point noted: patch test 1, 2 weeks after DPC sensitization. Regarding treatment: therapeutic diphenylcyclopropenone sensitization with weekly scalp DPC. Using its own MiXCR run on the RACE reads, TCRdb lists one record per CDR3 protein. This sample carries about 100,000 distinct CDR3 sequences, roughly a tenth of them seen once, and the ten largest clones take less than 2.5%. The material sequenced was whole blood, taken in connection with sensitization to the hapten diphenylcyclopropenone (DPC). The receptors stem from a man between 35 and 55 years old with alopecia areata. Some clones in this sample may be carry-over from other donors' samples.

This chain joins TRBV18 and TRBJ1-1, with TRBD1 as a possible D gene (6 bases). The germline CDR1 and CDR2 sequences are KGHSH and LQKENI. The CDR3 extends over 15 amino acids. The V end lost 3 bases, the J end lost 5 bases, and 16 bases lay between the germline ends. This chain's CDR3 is CASSPTRDKSTEAFF. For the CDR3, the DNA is TGTGCCAGCTCACCGACCCGGGACAAGTCAACTGAAGCTTTCTTT.

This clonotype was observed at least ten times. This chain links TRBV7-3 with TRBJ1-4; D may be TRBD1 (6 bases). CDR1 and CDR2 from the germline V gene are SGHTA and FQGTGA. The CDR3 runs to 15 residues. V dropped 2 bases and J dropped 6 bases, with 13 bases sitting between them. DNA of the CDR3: TGTGCCAGCAGCTTATACAGGGCTGGAGATGAAAAACTGTTTTTT. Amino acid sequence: CASSLYRAGDEKLFF.

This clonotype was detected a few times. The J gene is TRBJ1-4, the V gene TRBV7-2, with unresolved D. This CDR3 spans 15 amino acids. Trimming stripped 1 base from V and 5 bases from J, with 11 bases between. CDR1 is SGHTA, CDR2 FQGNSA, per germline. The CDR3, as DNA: TGTGCCAGCAGCTTAGTAACTCGAGAAAATGAAAAACTGTTTTTT. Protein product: CASSLVTRENEKLFF.

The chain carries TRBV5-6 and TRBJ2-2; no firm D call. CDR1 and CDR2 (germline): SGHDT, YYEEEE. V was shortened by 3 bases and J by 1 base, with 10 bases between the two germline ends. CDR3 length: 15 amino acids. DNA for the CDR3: TGTGCCAGCAGCTGGAGCCTCCAGAACACCGGGGAGCTGTTTTTT. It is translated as CASSWSLQNTGELFF.

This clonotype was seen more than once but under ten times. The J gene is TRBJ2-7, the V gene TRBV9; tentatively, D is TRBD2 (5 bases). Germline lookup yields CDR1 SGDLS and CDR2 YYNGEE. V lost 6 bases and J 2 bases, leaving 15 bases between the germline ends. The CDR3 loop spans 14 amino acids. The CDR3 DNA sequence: TGTGCCAGCACCCCCGACTATTCAGCCTACGAGCAGTACTTC. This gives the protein CASTPDYSAYEQYF. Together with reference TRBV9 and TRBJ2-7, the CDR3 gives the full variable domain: DSGVTQTPKHLITATGQRVTLRCSPRSGDLSVYWYQQSLDQGLQFLIQYYNGEERAKGNILERFSAQQFPDLHSELNLSSLELGDSALYFCASTPDYSAYEQYFGPGTRLTVT.

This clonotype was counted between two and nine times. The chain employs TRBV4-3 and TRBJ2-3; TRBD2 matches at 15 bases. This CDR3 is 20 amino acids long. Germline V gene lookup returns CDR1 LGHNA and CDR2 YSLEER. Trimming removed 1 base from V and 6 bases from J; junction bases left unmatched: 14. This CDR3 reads CASSQGTWTSGRAWLDTQYF. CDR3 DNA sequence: TGCGCCAGCAGCCAAGGGACTTGGACTAGCGGGAGGGCCTGGCTCGATACGCAGTATTTT.

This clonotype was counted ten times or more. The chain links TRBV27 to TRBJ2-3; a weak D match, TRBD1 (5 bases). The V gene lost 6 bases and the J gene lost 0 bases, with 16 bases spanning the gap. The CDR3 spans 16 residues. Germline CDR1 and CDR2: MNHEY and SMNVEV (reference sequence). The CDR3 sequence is CASSQIGAVSTDTQYF. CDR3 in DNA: TGTGCCAGCAGCCAGATAGGGGCCGTAAGCACAGATACGCAGTATTTT.